This T cell receptor (beta chain) was profiled in a study of shared clonotypes between healthy human individuals. Study-level findings and limits: A generally larger estimated richness was seen in naive subsets than in memory subsets. The low donor count limited represented genetic and exposure-history diversity. It was anticipated that sequencing depth would influence how many clonotypes donors shared.

About this clone: Its antigen is not identified.

Germline CDR1 GTSNPN, CDR2 SVGIG (reference sequence). Trimming removed 1 base at V and 8 bases at J, with 8 bases between. The CDR3 is made up of 11 amino acids. TCRdb's copy holds only in-frame clones and misses some; the assay was immunoSEQ multiplex PCR. Of about 600,000 clones in the sample, roughly 97% were seen once. This sequence originates from a woman in her twenties or thirties in good health. The chain carries TRBV30 and TRBJ1-2; TRBD1 is a possible D gene (5 bases). Sample: naive CD4+ T cells sorted from blood. Subset indicated: CD45RA+ positively selected. CDR3 in amino acids: CAWSGGSGYTF. CDR3 sequence (DNA): TGTGCCTGGAGTGGGGGCAGCGGCTACACCTTC. The complete variable domain, with remaining parts taken from reference TRBV30 and TRBJ1-2, reads SQTIHQWPATLVQPVGSPLSLECTVEGTSNPNLYWYRQAAGRGLQLLFYSVGIGQISSEVPQNLSASRPQDRQFILSSKKLLLSDSGFYLCAWSGGSGYTFGSGTRLTVV.